This TCR beta chain was sequenced during a study of Graves' ophthalmopathy and Graves' hyperthyroidism. At the level of the study: Peripheral blood samples were taken at initial diagnosis, before any treatment.

Amplification targeted the TCR beta CDR3 regions, with RNA transcripts as the source material. Second-round multiplex PCR came after first-round RT-PCR with HTBI primers. TCRdb reprocessed the multiplex PCR reads via MiXCR and lists one record per CDR3 protein. The data hold some 520,000 distinct CDR3 sequences, with 13% to 15% observed a single time. CDR3 length: 15 amino acids. Per the germline V gene, CDR1 is KGHSH and CDR2 is LQKENI. After removal of 8 bases from V and 1 base from J, the junction contained 10 bases not matched to a gene. Excluded: other autoimmune disease, uncontrolled infection, pregnancy or lactation. This clonotype came up many times.

The receptor was isolated from a woman aged 25 to 45 with Graves' ophthalmopathy. The chain employs TRBV18 and TRBJ2-7, with 8 bases matching TRBD1. Source material: blood. Written as DNA, the CDR3 is TGTGCCAGCAGCCCAGGACAGGGCGGTTCCTACGAGCAGTACTTC. Residues: CASSPGQGGSYEQYF.